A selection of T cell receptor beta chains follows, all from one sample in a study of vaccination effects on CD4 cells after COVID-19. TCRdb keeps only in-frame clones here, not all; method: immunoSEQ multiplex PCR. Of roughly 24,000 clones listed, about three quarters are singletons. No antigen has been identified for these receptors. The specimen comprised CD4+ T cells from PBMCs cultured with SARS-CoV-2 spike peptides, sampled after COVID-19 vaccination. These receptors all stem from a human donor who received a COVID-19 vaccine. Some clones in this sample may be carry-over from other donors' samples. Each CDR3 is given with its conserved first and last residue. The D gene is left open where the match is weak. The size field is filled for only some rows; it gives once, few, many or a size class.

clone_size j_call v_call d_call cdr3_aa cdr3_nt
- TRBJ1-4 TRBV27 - CASRGGPATNEKLFF TGTGCCAGCCGGGGGGGCCCCGCAACTAATGAAAAACTGTTTTTT
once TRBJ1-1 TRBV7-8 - CASSLAVQEPGTEAFF TGTGCCAGCAGCTTAGCCGTCCAGGAGCCGGGGACTGAAGCTTTCTTT
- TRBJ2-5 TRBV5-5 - CASSRGGLLAQETQYF TGTGCCAGCAGCCGAGGGGGACTTTTAGCCCAAGAGACCCAGTACTTC
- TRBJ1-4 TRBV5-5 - CASSWGLRGTNEKLFF TGTGCCAGCAGCTGGGGGCTGAGGGGAACTAATGAAAAACTGTTTTTT
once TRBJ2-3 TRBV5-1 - CASSLDGVGYTDTQYF TGCGCCAGCAGCTTGGACGGGGTAGGGTACACAGATACGCAGTATTTT
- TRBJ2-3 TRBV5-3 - CARSLRQAEDTQYF TGTGCCAGAAGCTTGCGACAGGCGGAAGATACGCAGTATTTT
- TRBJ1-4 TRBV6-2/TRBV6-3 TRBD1 CASSRPDRGIAEKLFF TGTGCCAGCAGTCGACCGGACAGGGGGATCGCTGAAAAACTGTTTTTT
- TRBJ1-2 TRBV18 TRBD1 CASSPPWGQGEYGYTF TGTGCCAGCTCACCTCCATGGGGACAGGGAGAATATGGCTACACCTTC
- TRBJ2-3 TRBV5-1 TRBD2 CASSSPGLATDTQYF TGCGCCAGCAGTTCTCCGGGACTAGCAACAGATACGCAGTATTTT
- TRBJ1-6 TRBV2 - CASSELGPFSPLHF TGTGCCAGCAGTGAATTAGGGCCTTTTTCACCCCTCCACTTT
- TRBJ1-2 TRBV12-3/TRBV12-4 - CASSQAYYGYTF TGTGCCAGCAGTCAGGCCTACTATGGCTACACCTTC
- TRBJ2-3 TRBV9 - CASSRLDLTDTQYF TGTGCCAGCAGTCGACTGGACTTAACAGATACGCAGTATTTT
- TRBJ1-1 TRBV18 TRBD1 CASSLGQGLTLFAFF TGTGCCAGCTCACTCGGACAGGGCCTTACACTTTTCGCTTTCTTT
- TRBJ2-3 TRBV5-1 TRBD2 CASSLGGGGQRDTDTQYF TGCGCCAGCAGCCTTGGAGGCGGGGGTCAGAGGGACACAGATACGCAGTATTTT
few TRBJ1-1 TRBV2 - CASSDTNTEAFF TGTGCCAGCAGTGACACGAACACTGAAGCTTTCTTT
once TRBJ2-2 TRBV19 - CASSGPPGINTGELFF TGTGCCAGTAGTGGTCCCCCGGGGATTAACACCGGGGAGCTGTTTTTT
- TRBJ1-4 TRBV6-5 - CASRGLNEKLFF TGTGCCAGCAGGGGGCTTAATGAAAAACTGTTTTTT
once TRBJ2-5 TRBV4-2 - CASSQKGEARGQYF TGTGCCAGCAGCCAAAAGGGGGAGGCTCGGGGCCAGTACTTC
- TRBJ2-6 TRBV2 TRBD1 CASSSGTGPGTGVLTF TGTGCCAGCAGTTCCGGGACAGGACCCGGGACAGGAGTCCTGACTTTC
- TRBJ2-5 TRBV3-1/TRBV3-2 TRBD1 CASSDRGQETQYF TGTGCCAGCAGTGACAGGGGGCAAGAGACCCAGTACTTC
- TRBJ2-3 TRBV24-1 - CATSDPGTELRTDTQYF TGTGCCACCAGTGATCCTGGGACGGAACTCCGCACAGATACGCAGTATTTT
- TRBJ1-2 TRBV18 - CASSRTRGEDGYTF TGTGCCAGCTCGCGAACCCGGGGCGAGGATGGCTACACCTTC
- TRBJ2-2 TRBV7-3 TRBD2 CASKRGENTGELFF TGTGCCAGCAAGCGGGGGGAGAACACCGGGGAGCTGTTTTTT
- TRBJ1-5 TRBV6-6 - CASSSGTGDLNQPQHF TGTGCCAGCAGTTCAGGGACGGGAGACCTCAATCAGCCCCAGCATTTT
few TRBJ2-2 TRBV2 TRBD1 CASSKTGATGELFF TGTGCCAGCAGTAAGACAGGGGCCACCGGGGAGCTGTTTTTT
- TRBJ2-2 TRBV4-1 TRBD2 CASSPRGGQTGELFF TGCGCCAGCAGCCCCCGGGGGGGCCAGACCGGGGAGCTGTTTTTT
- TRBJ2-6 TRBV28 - CASSKGGFSASGANVLTF TGTGCCAGCAGCAAGGGGGGGTTTAGCGCGTCCGGGGCCAACGTCCTGACTTTC
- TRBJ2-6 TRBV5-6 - CASRGVGGSGANVLTF TGTGCCAGCAGGGGAGTGGGGGGCTCTGGGGCCAACGTCCTGACTTTC
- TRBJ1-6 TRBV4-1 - CASSQVAGSNSPLHF TGCGCCAGCAGCCAAGTTGCGGGGAGTAATTCACCCCTCCACTTT
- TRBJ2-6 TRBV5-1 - CASSRGDSSGANVLTF TGCGCCAGCAGCCGGGGAGACAGCTCTGGGGCCAACGTCCTGACTTTC
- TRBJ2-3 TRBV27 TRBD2 CASSFKRGVSDTQYF TGTGCCAGCAGTTTCAAGCGGGGGGTATCAGATACGCAGTATTTT
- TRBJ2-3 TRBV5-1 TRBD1 CASSSGQGGWPDTQYF TGCGCCAGCAGCTCGGGACAGGGGGGATGGCCAGATACGCAGTATTTT